The text below deals with one T cell receptor beta chain. What it binds is not known. The record originates from a study of cytomegalovirus exposure and HLA in healthy donors. The PCR made use of 60 Vbeta and 13 Jbeta primers. TCRdb's table, derived via immunoSEQ multiplex PCR, lists solely in-frame clones and lacks some. The sample lists more than 85,000 clones; roughly 86% were seen once. Study results and caveats: In a later analysis, the majority of CMV-associated beta chains seemingly showed HLA restriction. The sole available immune exposure information was CMV serostatus. Being productive about 90% or about 30% of the time was typical of most TCR beta V segments in an earlier analysis.

Germline CDR1 is MNHEY and CDR2 is SVGAGI. This CDR3 is 12 amino acids long. The V gene lost 6 bases and the J gene lost 0 bases, with 3 bases spanning the gap. V gene TRBV6-5 combines with J gene TRBJ1-3, with D unresolved. Sequenced: PBMCs. The sequence was collected from a middle-aged man in good health and CMV-seronegative. The CDR3 DNA reads as TGTGCCAGCAGGGCCTCTGGAAACACCATATATTTT. Its translation: CASRASGNTIYF.